This T cell receptor (beta chain) was obtained from a study of glioma-infiltrating T cells after dendritic cell vaccination. The CDR3 contains 14 residues. Trimming took 5 bases from V and 0 from J; bases not matched to a gene: 6. Germline CDR1 reads SQVTM; CDR2 reads ANQGSEA. Stated time point: after dendritic cell vaccination, including at tumor progression/relapse. TCRB CDR3 was amplified from 2 ug genomic DNA or less. Generated by immunoSEQ multiplex PCR, the TCRdb table keeps only in-frame clones and is missing some. The sample holds tens of thousands of clones; under 85% are singletons and the top ten take less than 8%. Regarding the study as a whole: Few patients contributed both blood and tumor specimens.

With regard to this clone: What it binds is unknown.

This material consisted of blood, taken after dendritic cell vaccination. The chain is built from TRBV29-1 and TRBJ1-2, with 7 bases matching TRBD1. The source is a human donor with glioblastoma. For the CDR3, the DNA is TGCAGCGTTACCACAGGGACAGCTAACTATGGCTACACCTTC. Its translation is CSVTTGTANYGYTF.